This TCR beta chain was sequenced for a study of OX40 agonist ivuxolimab in advanced cancers. As for the study in general: Treatment received earlier with anti-PD-1, anti-PD-L1 or anti-CTLA-4 agents was allowed, and under 50% had some.

General observations from the study: The antigen specificity of the peripheral T cells (those that were expanded) was not determined. Low normalized T-cell clonal expansion was also seen in some nonresponders. Expanded clones were, on average, more numerous in CD8+ T cells than in CD4+.

With regard to this clone: Its cognate antigen is unknown.

The trim removed 6 bases at V and 2 bases at J, leaving 9 bases unmatched. CDR1 SGHTA and CDR2 FQGNSA come from the germline V gene. The length of the CDR3 is 17 residues. Repertoires were generated with immunoSEQ multiplex PCR, while TCRdb's copy carries only in-frame clones and drops some. The sample lists around 38,000 clones, 82% occurring once. The J gene is TRBJ2-1, the V gene TRBV7-2; 11 nucleotides agree with TRBD2. The sequence was obtained from an adult with an advanced solid tumor such as melanoma, head and neck, liver or kidney cancer. Sequencing was performed on CD4+ or CD8+ T cells sorted from blood, taken in a trial of the OX40 agonist ivuxolimab. CDR3 in amino acids: CASRSTSGSLTYNEQFF. Here the CDR3 DNA reads TGTGCCAGCAGATCTACTAGCGGGAGCTTAACCTACAATGAGCAGTTCTTC.